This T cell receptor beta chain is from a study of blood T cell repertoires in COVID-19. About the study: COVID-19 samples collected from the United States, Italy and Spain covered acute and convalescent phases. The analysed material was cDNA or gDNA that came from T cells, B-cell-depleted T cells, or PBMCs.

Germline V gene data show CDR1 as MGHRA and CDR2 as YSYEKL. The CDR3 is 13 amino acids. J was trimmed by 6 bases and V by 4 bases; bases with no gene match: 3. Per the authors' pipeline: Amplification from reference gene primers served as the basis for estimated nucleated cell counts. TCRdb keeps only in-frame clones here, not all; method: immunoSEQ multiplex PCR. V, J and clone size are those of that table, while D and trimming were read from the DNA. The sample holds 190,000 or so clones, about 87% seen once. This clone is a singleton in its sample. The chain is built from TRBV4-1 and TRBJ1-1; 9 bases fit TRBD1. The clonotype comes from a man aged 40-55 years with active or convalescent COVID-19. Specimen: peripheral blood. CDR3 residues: CASSRDRDSEAFF. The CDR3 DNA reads TGCGCCAGCAGCCGGGACAGGGATTCTGAAGCTTTCTTT.